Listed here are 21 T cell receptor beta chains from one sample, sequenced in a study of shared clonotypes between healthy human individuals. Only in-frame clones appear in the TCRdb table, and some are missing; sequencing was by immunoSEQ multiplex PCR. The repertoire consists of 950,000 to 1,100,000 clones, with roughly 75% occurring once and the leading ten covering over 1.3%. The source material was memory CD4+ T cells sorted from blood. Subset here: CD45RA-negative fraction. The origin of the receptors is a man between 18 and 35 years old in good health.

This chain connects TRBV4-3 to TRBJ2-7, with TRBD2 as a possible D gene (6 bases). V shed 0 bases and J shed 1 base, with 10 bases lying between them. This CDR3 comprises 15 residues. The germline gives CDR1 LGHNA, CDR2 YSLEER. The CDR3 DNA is TGCGCCAGCAGCCAAGATGTAGCGGTATCCTACGAGCAGTACTTC. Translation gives CASSQDVAVSYEQYF.

CDR3 DNA sequence: TGTGCCAGCAGTTCCTTCGGGGGGCGCGGGGGGAAAGCTTTCTTT. Protein product: CASSSFGGRGGKAFF. The chain joins TRBV28 to TRBJ1-1, with D perhaps matching TRBD1 (6 bases). The germline gives CDR1 MDHEN, CDR2 SYDVKM. Trimming pared 4 bases from V and 9 bases from J, leaving 21 bases between. This CDR3 region has 15 residues.

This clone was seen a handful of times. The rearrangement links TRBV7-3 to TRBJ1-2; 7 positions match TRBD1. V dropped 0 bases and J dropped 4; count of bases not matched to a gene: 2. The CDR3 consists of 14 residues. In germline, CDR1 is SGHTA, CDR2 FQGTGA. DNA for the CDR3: TGTGCCAGCAGCTTAACCGGGACAGCCTATGGCTACACCTTC. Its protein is CASSLTGTAYGYTF.

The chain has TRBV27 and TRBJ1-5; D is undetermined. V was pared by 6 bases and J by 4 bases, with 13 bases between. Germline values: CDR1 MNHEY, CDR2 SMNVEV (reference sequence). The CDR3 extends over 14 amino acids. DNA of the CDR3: TGTGCCAGCAGACCCCGACGGGAAAATCAGCCCCAGCATTTT. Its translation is CASRPRRENQPQHF.

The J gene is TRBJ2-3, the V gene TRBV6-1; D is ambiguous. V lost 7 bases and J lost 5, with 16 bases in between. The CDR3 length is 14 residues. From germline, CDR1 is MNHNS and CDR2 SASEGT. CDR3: CASTPGPTGDTQYF. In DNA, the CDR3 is TGTGCCAGCACTCCGGGCCCCACGGGAGATACGCAGTATTTT.

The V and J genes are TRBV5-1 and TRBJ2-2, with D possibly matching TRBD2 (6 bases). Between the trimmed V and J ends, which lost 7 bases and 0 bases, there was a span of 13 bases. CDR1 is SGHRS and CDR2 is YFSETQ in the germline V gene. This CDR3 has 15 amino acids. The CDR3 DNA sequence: TGCGCCAGCGCCTCCGGGACTCCGAACACCGGGGAGCTGTTTTTT. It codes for CASASGTPNTGELFF.

The CDR3 nucleotides read TGTGCCAGCAGCTCACAGGGGGAACGGTCACCCCTCCACTTT. Translating gives CASSSQGERSPLHF. This chain uses TRBV11-2 with TRBJ1-6, with 8 bases matching TRBD1. This CDR3 contains 14 residues. Trimming took 4 bases from V and 10 from J; bases not matched to a gene: 6. Per the germline V gene, CDR1 is SGHAT and CDR2 is FQNNGV.

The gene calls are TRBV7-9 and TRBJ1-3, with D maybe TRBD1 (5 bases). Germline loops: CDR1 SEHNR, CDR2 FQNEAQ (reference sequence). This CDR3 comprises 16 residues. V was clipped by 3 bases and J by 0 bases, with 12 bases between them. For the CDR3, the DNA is TGTGCCAGCAGCTTGGTCATGGGACCCTCTGGAAACACCATATATTTT. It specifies CASSLVMGPSGNTIYF.

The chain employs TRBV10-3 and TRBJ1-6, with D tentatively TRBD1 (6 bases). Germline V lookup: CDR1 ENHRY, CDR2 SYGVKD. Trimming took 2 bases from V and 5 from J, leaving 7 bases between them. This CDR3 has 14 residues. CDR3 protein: CAISEGTNNSPLHF. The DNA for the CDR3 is TGTGCCATCAGTGAGGGGACAAATAATTCACCCCTCCACTTT.

CDR3 sequence reads: CAARGQGESGANVLTF. CDR3 coding DNA: TGTGCCGCAAGGGGACAGGGGGAATCTGGGGCCAACGTCCTGACTTTC. J is TRBJ2-6 and V is TRBV10-3; the match to TRBD1 covers 11 bases. The CDR3 length is 16 residues. Trimming cost V 11 bases and J 1 base; bases outside gene matches: 7. CDR1 ENHRY and CDR2 SYGVKD come from the germline V gene.

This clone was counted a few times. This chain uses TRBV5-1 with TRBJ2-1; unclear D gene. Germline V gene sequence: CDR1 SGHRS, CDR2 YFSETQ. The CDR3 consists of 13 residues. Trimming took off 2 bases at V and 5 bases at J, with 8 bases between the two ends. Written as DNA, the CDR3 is TGCGCCAGCAGCTTCACAGAACACAATGAGCAGTTCTTC. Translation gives CASSFTEHNEQFF.

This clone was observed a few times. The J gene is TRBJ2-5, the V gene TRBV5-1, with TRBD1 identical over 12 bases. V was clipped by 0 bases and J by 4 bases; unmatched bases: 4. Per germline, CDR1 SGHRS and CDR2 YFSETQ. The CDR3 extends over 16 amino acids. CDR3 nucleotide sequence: TGCGCCAGCAGCTTGGAGGGACAGGGGGCGGGAGAGACCCAGTACTTC. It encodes CASSLEGQGAGETQYF.

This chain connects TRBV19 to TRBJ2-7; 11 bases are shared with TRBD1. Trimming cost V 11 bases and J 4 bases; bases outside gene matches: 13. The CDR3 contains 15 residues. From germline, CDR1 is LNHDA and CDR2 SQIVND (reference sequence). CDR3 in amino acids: CAGEPSGQGGYEQYF. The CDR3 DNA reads TGTGCCGGGGAACCCTCGGGACAGGGGGGTTACGAGCAGTACTTC.

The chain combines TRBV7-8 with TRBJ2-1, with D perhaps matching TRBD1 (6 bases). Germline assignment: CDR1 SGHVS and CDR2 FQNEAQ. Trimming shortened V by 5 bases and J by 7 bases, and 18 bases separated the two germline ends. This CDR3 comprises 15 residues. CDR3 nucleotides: TGTGCCAGCAGCCCTCGCGACAGGTTGGGGAATGAGCAGTTCTTC. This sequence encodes CASSPRDRLGNEQFF.

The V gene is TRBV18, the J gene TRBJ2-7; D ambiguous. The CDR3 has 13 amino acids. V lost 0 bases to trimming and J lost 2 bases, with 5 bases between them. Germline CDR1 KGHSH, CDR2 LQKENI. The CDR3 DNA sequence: TGTGCCAGCTCACCACCCCCGCCCTACGAGCAGTACTTC. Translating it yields CASSPPPPYEQYF.

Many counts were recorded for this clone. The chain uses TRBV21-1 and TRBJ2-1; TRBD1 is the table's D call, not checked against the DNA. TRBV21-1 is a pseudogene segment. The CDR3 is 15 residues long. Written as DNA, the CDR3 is TGTGCCAGGGTAGACAGGGGCCTTGGGGACAATGAGCAGTTCTTC. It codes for CARVDRGLGDNEQFF.

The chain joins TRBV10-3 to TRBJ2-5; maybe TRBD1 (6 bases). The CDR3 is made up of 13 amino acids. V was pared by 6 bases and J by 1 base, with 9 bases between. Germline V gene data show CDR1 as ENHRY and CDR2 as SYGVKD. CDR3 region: CAIRLTGQETQYF. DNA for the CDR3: TGTGCCATCAGATTGACAGGCCAAGAGACCCAGTACTTC.

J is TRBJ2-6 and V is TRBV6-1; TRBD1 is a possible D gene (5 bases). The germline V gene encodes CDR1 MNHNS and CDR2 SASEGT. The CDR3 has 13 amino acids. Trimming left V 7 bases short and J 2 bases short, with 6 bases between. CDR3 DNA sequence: TGTGCCAGCAAGGGGACTGGGGCCAACGTCCTGACTTTC. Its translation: CASKGTGANVLTF.

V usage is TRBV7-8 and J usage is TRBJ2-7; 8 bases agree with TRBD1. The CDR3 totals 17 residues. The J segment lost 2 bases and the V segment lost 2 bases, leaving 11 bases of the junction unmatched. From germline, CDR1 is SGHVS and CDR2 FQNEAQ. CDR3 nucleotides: TGTGCCAGCAGCTTATATGATACAGGGGGTAAGGCCTACGAGCAGTACTTC. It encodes CASSLYDTGGKAYEQYF.

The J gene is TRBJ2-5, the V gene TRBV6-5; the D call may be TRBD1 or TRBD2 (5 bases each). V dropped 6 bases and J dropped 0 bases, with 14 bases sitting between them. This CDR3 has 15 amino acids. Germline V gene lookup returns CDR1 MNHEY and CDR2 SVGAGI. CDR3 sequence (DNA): TGTGCCAGCAGGGAGTATGAGGGGTACCAAGAGACCCAGTACTTC. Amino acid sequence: CASREYEGYQETQYF.

CDR3 nucleotide sequence: TGTGCCAGCAGTGCCACTAGCGGGAACATGGAGACCCAGTACTTC. Protein: CASSATSGNMETQYF. The V and J genes are TRBV2 and TRBJ2-5, with 10 bases that match TRBD2. Losses at the gene ends were 4 bases for V and 5 bases for J; bases not matched to a gene: 7. The CDR3 sequence is 15 residues long. Germline-derived CDR1 and CDR2 are SNHLY and FYNNEI.